The next 20 T cell receptor beta chains were all read from a single sample in a study of blood T cell repertoires in COVID-19 (dated by TCRdb to about 2020). The library was built by means of the immunoSEQ multiplex PCR assay. What TCRdb holds here is the immuneACCESS table cut down to in-frame rearrangements. Part of the clones is not present; checked against another copy, under half of the missing clones reflect an unresolved V gene, and the others are unexplained. In this sample the table shows over 600,000 clones, 85% to 90% of which occur a single time. Over 0.2% of the sample rests with the top ten. Sequenced material: peripheral blood. These receptors were collected from a woman aged 18-29 years with acute or convalescent COVID-19.

V usage is TRBV18 and J usage is TRBJ1-2; D call uncertain. The length of the CDR3 is 14 residues. Per the germline V gene, CDR1 is KGHSH and CDR2 is LQKENI. Trimming cost V 1 base and J 0 bases, with 6 bases left between them. As DNA, the CDR3 is TGTGCCAGCTCACCACGGTCAGCTAACTATGGCTACACCTTC. As protein: CASSPRSANYGYTF.

V is TRBV6-4 and J is TRBJ1-4; 8 nucleotides agree with TRBD1. The CDR3 spans 13 residues. Losses at the gene ends were 2 bases for V and 13 bases for J; bases not matched to a gene: 6. Germline V gene sequence: CDR1 MRHNA, CDR2 SNTAGT. The CDR3 region has the DNA TGTGCCAGCAGTGACCGGACAGGGACCACACTGTTTTTT. Translation gives CASSDRTGTTLFF.

This chain connects TRBV19 to TRBJ1-2; D is unclear. The CDR3 spans 11 residues. The ends were cut back, 7 bases at V and 5 bases at J, with 8 bases in the middle. Germline CDR1 reads LNHDA; CDR2 reads SQIVND (reference sequence). The DNA for the CDR3 is TGTGCCAGTACCCAGGAATATGGCTACACCTTC. Protein sequence: CASTQEYGYTF.

The chain links TRBV19 to TRBJ1-6; weak D call: TRBD1 (6 bases). Germline lookup yields CDR1 LNHDA and CDR2 SQIVND (reference sequence). The length of the CDR3 is 13 residues. V gave up 5 bases and J gave up 12 bases, with 14 bases separating them. This CDR3 reads CASSPGQRVPLHF. In DNA form, the CDR3 reads TGTGCCAGTAGTCCCGGACAGAGGGTACCCCTCCACTTT.

This chain connects TRBV10-3 to TRBJ1-4; the match to TRBD1 covers 7 bases. The germline V gene encodes CDR1 ENHRY and CDR2 SYGVKD. This CDR3 contains 14 residues. V was clipped by 6 bases and J by 8 bases; unmatched bases: 9. The CDR3 is CAIRNDRDGEKLFF. CDR3 coding DNA: TGTGCCATCAGAAACGACAGGGATGGGGAAAAACTGTTTTTT.

V gene TRBV12-3 or TRBV12-4 combines with J gene TRBJ1-2, with D perhaps matching TRBD1 (6 bases). The CDR3 consists of 13 residues. With 1 base removed from V and 7 bases from J, the gap between germline ends came to 10 bases. The CDR3 nucleotides read TGTGCCAGCAGTTTAGTGGCAGGGGTTGGCTACACCTTC. This sequence encodes CASSLVAGVGYTF.

The CDR3 reads CASSLGPDEQFF. In DNA, the CDR3 is TGTGCCAGCAGCTTAGGGCCAGATGAGCAGTTCTTC. This rearrangement joins TRBV7-3 to TRBJ2-1; the D is unclear. Germline V lookup: CDR1 SGHTA, CDR2 FQGTGA. The CDR3 covers 12 residues. V lost 2 bases and J lost 8, with 7 bases in between.

In this sample, this clone turned up once. The chain combines TRBV6-4 with TRBJ1-5, with D possibly TRBD1 on 6 matching bases. Per the germline V gene, CDR1 is MRHNA and CDR2 is SNTAGT. Trimming left V 3 bases short and J 6 bases short, with 12 bases between. The CDR3 length is 14 residues. The CDR3 bases are TGTGCCAGCAGTGAACAGGGCGGAGGTCAGCCCCAGCATTTT. Its translation is CASSEQGGGQPQHF.

The chain couples TRBV4-1 to TRBJ2-3; D gene unclear. The CDR3 length is 17 residues. CDR1 is MGHRA and CDR2 is YSYEKL in the germline V gene. Trimming left V 2 bases short and J 0 bases short, with 15 bases between. The CDR3 DNA reads as TGCGCCAGCAGCCAAATTCTCCATACATCTAGCACAGATACGCAGTATTTT. It yields the protein CASSQILHTSSTDTQYF.

The V gene is TRBV20-1, the J gene TRBJ1-1; the D gene is possibly TRBD1 (6 bases). This CDR3 has 10 residues. V was clipped by 7 bases and J by 8 bases, with 11 bases between them. Germline V gene lookup returns CDR1 DFQATT and CDR2 SNEGSKA (reference sequence). CDR3 nucleotide sequence: TGCAGTGTTCCTGACAGGGAAGCTTTCTTT. It encodes CSVPDREAFF.

The gene calls are TRBV19 and TRBJ2-2; TRBD1 agrees at 7 bases. From germline, CDR1 is LNHDA and CDR2 SQIVND (reference sequence). The CDR3 totals 15 residues. V trimming: 7 bases; J trimming: 0 bases; junction bases outside the gene matches: 5. The CDR3 DNA follows: TGTGCCAGTACTACAGGGGACGCGAACACCGGGGAGCTGTTTTTT. Protein: CASTTGDANTGELFF. Combining the CDR3 with reference TRBV19 and TRBJ2-2 gives the whole variable domain DGGITQSPKYLFRKEGQNVTLSCEQNLNHDAMYWYRQDPGQGLRLIYYSQIVNDFQKGDIAEGYSVSREKKESFPLTVTSAQKNPTAFYLCASTTGDANTGELFFGEGSRLTVL.

The chain uses TRBV9 and TRBJ2-1; 9 bases match TRBD1. V lost 4 bases, J lost 4 bases, and 9 bases stayed unmatched. The length of the CDR3 is 16 residues. Germline V gene data show CDR1 as SGDLS and CDR2 as YYNGEE. The CDR3 protein is CASSPPGTGIYNEQFF. CDR3 coding DNA: TGTGCCAGCAGCCCCCCCGGGACAGGGATTTACAATGAGCAGTTCTTC.

The chain joins TRBV6-5 to TRBJ2-7; perhaps TRBD1 as D (5 bases). Germline-derived CDR1 and CDR2 are MNHEY and SVGAGI. V was clipped by 6 bases and J by 2 bases, with 17 bases between them. The CDR3 sequence is 15 residues long. The CDR3 DNA reads TGTGCCAGCAGAACTCGGACATTTCAAGCCTACGAGCAGTACTTC. This codes for CASRTRTFQAYEQYF.

This clone was seen only once. The V and J genes are TRBV7-9 and TRBJ1-1, with 7 bases identical to TRBD1. Germline trimming cut 1 base from V and 3 bases from J; bases unmatched to any gene: 2. This CDR3 comprises 14 residues. CDR1 and CDR2 (germline): SEHNR, FQNEAQ (reference sequence). The CDR3 loop reads CASSLGTGDTEAFF. The CDR3 DNA is TGTGCCAGCAGCTTAGGGACAGGAGACACTGAAGCTTTCTTT.

The J gene is TRBJ2-7, the V gene TRBV20-1, with 10 bases matching TRBD2. In germline, CDR1 is DFQATT, CDR2 SNEGSKA (reference sequence). This CDR3 is built from 15 residues. V was pared by 3 bases and J by 2 bases, with 7 bases of the junction left unmatched. This CDR3 is CSASLGSGGTYEQYF. DNA of the CDR3: TGCAGTGCTAGTCTTGGTAGCGGGGGGACCTACGAGCAGTACTTC.

The rearrangement uses TRBV18 and TRBJ1-6; 11 positions agree with TRBD1. This CDR3 has 15 residues. Germline V gene data show CDR1 as KGHSH and CDR2 as LQKENI. The junction had 1 base not matched to a gene; V was cut back by 4 bases and J by 5 bases. The CDR3 coding sequence is TGTGCCAGCTCACAGGGACAGGGGGATAATTCACCCCTCCACTTT. It yields the protein CASSQGQGDNSPLHF.

CDR3 in amino acids: CASSVVGSGESLSGNTIYF. Here the CDR3 DNA reads TGTGCCAGCAGCGTAGTCGGTTCGGGGGAGAGTCTCTCTGGAAACACCATATATTTT. The V gene is TRBV9, the J gene TRBJ1-3, with D perhaps matching TRBD1 (5 bases). The germline V and J ends were trimmed by 0 bases and 0 bases, with 19 bases remaining between them. CDR3 length equals 19 residues. Germline-derived CDR1 and CDR2 are SGDLS and YYNGEE.

This sequence joins TRBV13 and TRBJ2-7; D ambiguous. From germline, CDR1 is PRHDT and CDR2 FYEKMQ (reference sequence). CDR3 length equals 13 residues. Trimming took off 1 base at V and 1 base at J, with 5 bases between the two ends. CDR3 nucleotides: TGTGCCAGCAGCTTAGACCAGTCCTACGAGCAGTACTTC. Its protein is CASSLDQSYEQYF.

This clone has more than one count but fewer than ten. The chain is built from TRBV3-1 (or the pseudogene TRBV3-2) and TRBJ1-3; D remains unclear. The CDR3 runs 13 residues. CDR1 is LGHDT, CDR2 YNNKEL, per germline (reference sequence). V was shortened by 2 bases and J by 0 bases, with 2 bases between the two germline ends. Written as DNA, the CDR3 is TGTGCCAGCAGCCAACACTCTGGAAACACCATATATTTT. Protein: CASSQHSGNTIYF.

The chain combines TRBV7-9 with TRBJ1-1, with a tentative D call TRBD1 (5 bases). Trimming took off 1 base at V and 0 bases at J, with 9 bases between the two ends. The CDR3 runs 15 residues. Germline V gene sequence: CDR1 SEHNR, CDR2 FQNEAQ (reference sequence). The CDR3 region is CASSLGDLMNTEAFF. CDR3 DNA sequence: TGTGCCAGCAGCTTAGGGGACTTGATGAACACTGAAGCTTTCTTT. Together with reference TRBV7-9 and TRBJ1-1, the CDR3 gives the full variable domain: DTGVSQNPRHKITKRGQNVTFRCDPISEHNRLYWYRQTLGQGPEFLTYFQNEAQLEKSRLLSDRFSAERPKGSFSTLEIQRTEQGDSAMYLCASSLGDLMNTEAFFGQGTRLTVV.